This T cell receptor (beta chain) was captured by sequencing in a study of tumor-infiltrating lymphocytes in primary liver carcinoma. The wider study: Sequencing of the samples generated roughly 3.5 to 8 million productive TCRbeta reads, with similar yields across tissue types. Broader study findings: In tumor-adjacent and tumor-blood pairs, overlap was lower than in tumor region pairs.

Comment on this clonotype: Its antigen is undetermined. At one boundary the junction diverges from the germline segment, which might be a read error.

This CDR3 has 12 residues. Germline loops: CDR1 SQVTM, CDR2 ANQGSEA. RNA isolated from unsorted whole blood supplied the blood RNA, with germline DNA also extracted. The authors collected four milliliters of peripheral blood before surgery. Making TCR beta cDNA involved approximately 480 ng total RNA and a constant-region primer. The TCR beta library was amplified through three nested multiplex PCR rounds in a modified ARM-PCR procedure. A C-beta reverse primer and TRBV1-TRBV30 forward primers served in each of the first two PCR rounds, at 9 to 10 cycles apiece. A single record per CDR3 protein comes from TCRdb applying MiXCR to the multiplex PCR reads. This sample yields about 310,000 distinct CDR3 sequences, of which 60% to 80% are seen a single time; 9% belongs to the top ten.

Sequenced: peripheral blood. This chain connects TRBV29-1 to TRBJ1-2, with a possible D match to TRBD1 (5 bases). The TCR comes from a man aged 40-55 years with primary liver carcinoma and hepatitis B virus infection. Here the CDR3 DNA reads TGCTGCGTTGAATGGGGACCGGGCGGCTACACCTTC. Residues: CCVEWGPGGYTF.